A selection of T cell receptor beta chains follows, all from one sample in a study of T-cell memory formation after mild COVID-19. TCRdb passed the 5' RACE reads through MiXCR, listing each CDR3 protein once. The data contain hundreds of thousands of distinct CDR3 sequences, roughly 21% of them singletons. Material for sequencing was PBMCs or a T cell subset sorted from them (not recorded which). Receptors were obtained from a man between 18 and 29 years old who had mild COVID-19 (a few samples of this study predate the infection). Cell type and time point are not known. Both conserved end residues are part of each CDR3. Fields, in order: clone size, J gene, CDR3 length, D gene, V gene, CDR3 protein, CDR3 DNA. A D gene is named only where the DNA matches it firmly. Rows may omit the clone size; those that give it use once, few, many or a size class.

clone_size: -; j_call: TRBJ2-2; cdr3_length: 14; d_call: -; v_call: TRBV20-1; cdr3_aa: CSARPTGSTGELFF; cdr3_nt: TGCAGTGCTAGGCCTACAGGGAGCACCGGGGAGCTGTTTTTT
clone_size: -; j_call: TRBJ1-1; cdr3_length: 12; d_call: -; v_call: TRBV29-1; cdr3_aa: CSNRIPCTEAFF; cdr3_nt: TGCAGCAATCGAATCCCCTGCACTGAAGCTTTCTTT
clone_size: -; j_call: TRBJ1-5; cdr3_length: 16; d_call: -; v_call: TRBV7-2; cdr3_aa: CASSPRAVGNGQPQHF; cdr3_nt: TGTGCCAGCAGCCCCCGGGCAGTAGGGAACGGCCAGCCCCAGCATTTT
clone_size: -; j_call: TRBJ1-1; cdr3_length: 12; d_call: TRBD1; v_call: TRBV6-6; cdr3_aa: CASDQDRGLAFF; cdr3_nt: TGTGCCAGCGACCAGGACAGGGGGCTAGCTTTCTTT
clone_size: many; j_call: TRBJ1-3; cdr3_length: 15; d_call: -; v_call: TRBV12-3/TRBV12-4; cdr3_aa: CASSYRRYSGNTIYF; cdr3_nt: TGTGCCAGCAGTTACAGAAGATACTCTGGAAACACCATATATTTT
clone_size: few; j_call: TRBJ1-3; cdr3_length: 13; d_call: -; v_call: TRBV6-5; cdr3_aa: CASSRESGNTIYF; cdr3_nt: TGTGCCAGCAGCCGGGAGTCTGGAAACACCATATATTTT
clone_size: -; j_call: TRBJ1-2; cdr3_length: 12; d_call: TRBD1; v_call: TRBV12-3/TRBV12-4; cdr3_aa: CASSFGDSVYTF; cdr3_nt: TGTGCCAGCAGCTTTGGGGACAGTGTTTACACCTTC
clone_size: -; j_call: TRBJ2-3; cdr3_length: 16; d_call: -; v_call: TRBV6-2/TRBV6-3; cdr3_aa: CASSPRPSARGDTQYF; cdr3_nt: TGTGCCAGCAGTCCCAGGCCCTCAGCGAGGGGAGATACGCAGTATTTT
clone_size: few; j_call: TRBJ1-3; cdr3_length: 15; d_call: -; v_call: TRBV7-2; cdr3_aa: CASSIHPGSGNTIYF; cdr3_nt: TGTGCCAGCAGCATACATCCGGGGAGTGGAAACACCATATATTTT
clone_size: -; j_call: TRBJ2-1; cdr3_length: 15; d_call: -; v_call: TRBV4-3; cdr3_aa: CASSQVPASYNEQFF; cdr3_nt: TGCGCCAGCAGCCAAGTCCCCGCGTCCTACAATGAGCAGTTCTTC
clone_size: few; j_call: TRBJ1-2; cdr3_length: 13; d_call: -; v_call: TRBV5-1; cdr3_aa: CASSPEGTYGYTF; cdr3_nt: TGCGCCAGCAGCCCGGAAGGGACATATGGCTACACCTTC
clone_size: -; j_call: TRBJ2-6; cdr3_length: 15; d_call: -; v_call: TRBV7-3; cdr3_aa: CASSPAVTGANVLTF; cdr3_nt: TGTGCCAGCAGCCCTGCGGTTACTGGGGCCAACGTCCTGACTTTC
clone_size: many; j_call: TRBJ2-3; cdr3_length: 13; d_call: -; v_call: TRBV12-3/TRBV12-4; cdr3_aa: CASQSLAGDTQYF; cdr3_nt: TGTGCCAGCCAGTCCCTAGCCGGAGATACGCAGTATTTT
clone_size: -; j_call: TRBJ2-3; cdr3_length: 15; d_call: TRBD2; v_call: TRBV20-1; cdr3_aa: CSARDPSGAGDTQYF; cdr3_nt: TGCAGTGCTAGAGATCCTAGCGGGGCAGGAGATACGCAGTATTTT
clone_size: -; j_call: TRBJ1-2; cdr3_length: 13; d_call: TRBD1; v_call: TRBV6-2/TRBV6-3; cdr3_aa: CASYLQGAGGYTF; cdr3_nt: TGTGCCAGCTACCTACAGGGGGCTGGAGGCTACACCTTC
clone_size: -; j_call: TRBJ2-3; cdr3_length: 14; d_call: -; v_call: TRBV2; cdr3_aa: CASSGLVSTDTQYF; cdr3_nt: TGTGCCAGCAGTGGTCTTGTCAGCACAGATACGCAGTATTTT
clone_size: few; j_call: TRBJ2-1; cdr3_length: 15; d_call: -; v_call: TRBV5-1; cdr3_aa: CASSLGQMNYNEQFF; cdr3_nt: TGCGCCAGCAGCTTGGGACAGATGAATTACAATGAGCAGTTCTTC
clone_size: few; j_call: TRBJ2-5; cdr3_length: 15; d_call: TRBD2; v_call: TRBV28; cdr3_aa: CASLAGGAESETQYF; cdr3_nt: TGTGCCAGCCTAGCGGGGGGCGCTGAGTCTGAGACCCAGTACTTC
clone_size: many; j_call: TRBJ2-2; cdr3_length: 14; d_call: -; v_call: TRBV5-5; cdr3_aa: CASSFSSNTGELFF; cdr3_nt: TGTGCCAGCAGCTTTTCGTCGAACACCGGGGAGCTGTTTTTT
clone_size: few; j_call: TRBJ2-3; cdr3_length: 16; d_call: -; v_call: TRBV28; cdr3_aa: CASSQLRGESTDTQYF; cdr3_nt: TGTGCCAGCAGCCAACTCAGGGGTGAGAGCACAGATACGCAGTATTTT
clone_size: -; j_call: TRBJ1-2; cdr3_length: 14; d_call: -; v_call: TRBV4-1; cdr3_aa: CASSQGDPQPGYTF; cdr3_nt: TGCGCCAGCAGCCAAGGGGATCCTCAGCCTGGCTACACCTTC
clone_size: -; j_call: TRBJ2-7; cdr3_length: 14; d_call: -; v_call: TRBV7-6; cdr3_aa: CASSLEGRQYEQYF; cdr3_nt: TGTGCCAGCAGCTTAGAGGGCAGGCAATACGAGCAGTACTTC
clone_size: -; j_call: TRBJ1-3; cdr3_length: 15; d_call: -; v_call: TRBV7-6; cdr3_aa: CASSPQPSSGNTIYF; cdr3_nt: TGTGCCAGCAGCCCCCAACCGAGCTCTGGAAACACCATATATTTT